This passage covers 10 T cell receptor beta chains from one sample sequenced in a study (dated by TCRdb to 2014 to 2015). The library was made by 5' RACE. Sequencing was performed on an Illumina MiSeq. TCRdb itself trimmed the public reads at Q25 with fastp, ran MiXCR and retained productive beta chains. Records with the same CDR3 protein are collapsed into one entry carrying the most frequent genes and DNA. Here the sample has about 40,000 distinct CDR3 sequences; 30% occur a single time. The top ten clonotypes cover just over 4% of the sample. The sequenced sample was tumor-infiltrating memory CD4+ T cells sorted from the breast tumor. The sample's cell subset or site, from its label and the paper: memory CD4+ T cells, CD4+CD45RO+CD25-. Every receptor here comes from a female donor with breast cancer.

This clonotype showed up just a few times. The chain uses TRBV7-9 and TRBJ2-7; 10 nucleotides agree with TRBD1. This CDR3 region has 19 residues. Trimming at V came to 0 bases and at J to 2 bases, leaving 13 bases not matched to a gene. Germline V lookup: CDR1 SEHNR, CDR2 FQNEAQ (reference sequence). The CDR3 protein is CASSLARGTGVLGTYEQYF. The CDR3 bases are TGTGCCAGCAGCTTAGCTCGCGGGACAGGGGTTCTTGGTACCTACGAGCAGTACTTC.

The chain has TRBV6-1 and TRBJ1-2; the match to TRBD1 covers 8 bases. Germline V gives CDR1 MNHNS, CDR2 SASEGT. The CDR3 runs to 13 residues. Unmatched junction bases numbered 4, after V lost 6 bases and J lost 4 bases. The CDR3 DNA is TGTGCCAGCAGAGGGCAGGGGGCCTATGGCTACACCTTC. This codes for CASRGQGAYGYTF.

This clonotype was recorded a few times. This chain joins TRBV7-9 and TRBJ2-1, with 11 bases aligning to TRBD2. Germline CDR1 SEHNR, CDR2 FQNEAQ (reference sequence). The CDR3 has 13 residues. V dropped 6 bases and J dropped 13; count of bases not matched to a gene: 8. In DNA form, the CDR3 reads TGTGCCAGCAGAGAGACTAGCGGGATCGGACAGTTCTTC. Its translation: CASRETSGIGQFF.

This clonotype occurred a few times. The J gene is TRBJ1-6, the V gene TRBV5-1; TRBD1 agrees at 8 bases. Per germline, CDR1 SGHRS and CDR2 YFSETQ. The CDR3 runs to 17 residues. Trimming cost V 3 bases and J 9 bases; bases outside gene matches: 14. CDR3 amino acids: CASSWISLGTGVSPLHF. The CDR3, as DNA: TGCGCCAGCAGCTGGATATCACTCGGGACAGGTGTTTCACCCCTCCACTTT.

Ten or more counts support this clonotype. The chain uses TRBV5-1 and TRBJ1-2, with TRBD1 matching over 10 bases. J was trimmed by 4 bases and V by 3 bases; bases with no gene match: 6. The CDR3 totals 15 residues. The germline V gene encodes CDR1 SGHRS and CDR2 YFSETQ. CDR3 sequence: CASSWGDRGIYGYTF. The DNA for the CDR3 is TGCGCCAGCAGCTGGGGGGACAGGGGAATCTATGGCTACACCTTC.

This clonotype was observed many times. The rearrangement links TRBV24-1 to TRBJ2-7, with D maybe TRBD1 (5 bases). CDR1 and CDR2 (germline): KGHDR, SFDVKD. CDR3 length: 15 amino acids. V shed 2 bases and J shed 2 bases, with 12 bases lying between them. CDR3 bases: TGTGCCACCAGTGATTCGTCAGGGAATCCCTACGAGCAGTACTTC. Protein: CATSDSSGNPYEQYF.

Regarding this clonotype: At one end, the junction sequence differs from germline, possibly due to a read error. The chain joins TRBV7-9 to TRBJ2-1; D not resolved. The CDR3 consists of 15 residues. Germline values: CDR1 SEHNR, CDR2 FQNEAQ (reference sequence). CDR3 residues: CACSLPTVSYNEQFF. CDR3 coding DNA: TGTGCCTGCAGCTTACCCACAGTATCCTACAATGAGCAGTTCTTC.

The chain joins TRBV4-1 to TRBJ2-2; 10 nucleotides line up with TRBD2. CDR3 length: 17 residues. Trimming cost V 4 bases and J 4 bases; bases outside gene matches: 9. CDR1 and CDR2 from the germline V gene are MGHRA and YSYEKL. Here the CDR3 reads CASSRAGGIFRTGELFF. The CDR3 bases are TGCGCCAGCAGCCGAGCGGGAGGGATTTTTCGCACCGGGGAGCTGTTTTTT.

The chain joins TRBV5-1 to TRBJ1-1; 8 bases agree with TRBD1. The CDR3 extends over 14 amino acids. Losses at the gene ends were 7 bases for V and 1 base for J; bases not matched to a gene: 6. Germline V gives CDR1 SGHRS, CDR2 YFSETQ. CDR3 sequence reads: CASLTGTGNTEAFF. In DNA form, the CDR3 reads TGCGCCAGCCTAACCGGGACAGGGAACACTGAAGCTTTCTTT.

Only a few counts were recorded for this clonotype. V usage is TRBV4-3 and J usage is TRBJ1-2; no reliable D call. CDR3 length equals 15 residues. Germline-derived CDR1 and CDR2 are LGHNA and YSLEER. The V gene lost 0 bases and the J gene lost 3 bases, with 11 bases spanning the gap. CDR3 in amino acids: CASSQENRAYYGYTF. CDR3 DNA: TGCGCCAGCAGCCAAGAGAACAGAGCCTACTATGGCTACACCTTC.